The clone carrying this TCR beta chain was counted a few times. The antigen is not known. The sample is drawn from a study of T cells after yellow fever vaccination. Study information: The fractions with low cell numbers were processed using SMART-Seq v4 Ultra Low Input.

Researchers made TCR cDNA using 5'RACE template switching, and this step added a universal primer site and UMIs. One entry per CDR3 protein results from TCRdb running MiXCR on the 5' RACE reads. The repertoire consists of hundreds of thousands of distinct CDR3 sequences, with around a sixth occurring once and the leading ten covering about 18%. The CDR3 has 14 amino acids. Trimming left V 11 bases short and J 0 bases short, with 11 bases between. Study results and caveats: Researchers noted that a small share of clonotypes showed up in both CD4 and CD8 compartments. Clones from primary vaccination mostly reappeared after the booster (about 97% CD4, 88% CD8).

The starting material was PBMCs, obtained 4 to 6 days after the first yellow fever vaccination. This sequence originates from a man aged 18-30 years who received the YFV17D yellow fever vaccine. This chain connects TRBV12-3 or TRBV12-4 to TRBJ2-6; D gene uncertain. This CDR3 is CAASLDSGANVLTF. CDR3 nucleotides: TGTGCCGCCAGCCTGGACTCTGGGGCCAACGTCCTGACTTTC.